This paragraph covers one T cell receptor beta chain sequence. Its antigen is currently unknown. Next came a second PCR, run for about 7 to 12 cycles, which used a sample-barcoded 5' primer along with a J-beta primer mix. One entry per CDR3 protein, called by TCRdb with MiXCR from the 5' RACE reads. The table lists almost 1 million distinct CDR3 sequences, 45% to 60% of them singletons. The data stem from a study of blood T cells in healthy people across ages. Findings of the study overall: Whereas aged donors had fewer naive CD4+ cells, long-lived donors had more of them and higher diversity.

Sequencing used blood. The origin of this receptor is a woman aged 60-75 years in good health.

Here the CDR3 DNA reads TGTGCCACCAGCCGACTCCGGGACGGAGACAATGAGCAGTTCTTC. This sequence encodes CATSRLRDGDNEQFF. The chain couples TRBV15 to TRBJ2-1; tentatively, D is TRBD1 or TRBD2 (5 bases each). The CDR3 is 15 amino acids. Germline V gene data show CDR1 as LNHNV and CDR2 as YYDKDF (reference sequence). V was pared by 5 bases and J by 5 bases, with 16 bases between. Full variable domain (remainder filled in from reference TRBV15 and TRBJ2-1): DAMVIQNPRYQVTQFGKPVTLSCSQTLNHNVMYWYQQKSSQAPKLLFHYYDKDFNNEADTPDNFQSRRPNTSFCFLDIRSPGLGDTAMYLCATSRLRDGDNEQFFGPGTRLTVL.